This T cell receptor (beta chain) was captured by sequencing in a study of blood T cell repertoires in COVID-19. About the research overall: Acute and convalescent COVID-19 samples came from the United States, Italy and Spain. Sample material is recorded as cDNA or gDNA derived from T cells, B-cell-depleted T cells, or PBMCs.

The CDR3 is 16 residues long. Trimming cost V 4 bases and J 2 bases, with 16 bases left between them. Germline V gene sequence: CDR1 SGHNT, CDR2 YYREEE (reference sequence). As processed by the authors: Nucleated cell counts were estimated from reference gene primer amplification. TCRdb keeps only in-frame clones here, not all; method: immunoSEQ multiplex PCR. That table furnishes V, J and clone size, whereas the DNA furnished D and trimming. The top ten clones hold 20% to 25% of a sample with 70,000 to 85,000 clones, almost 85% of them seen once. This TCR came from a human donor in a cohort sampled during active COVID-19. The rearrangement uses TRBV5-4 and TRBJ1-5, with D hard to call. Sequenced: peripheral blood. The CDR3 is CASSLLPGKGNQPQHF. The CDR3 nucleotides read TGTGCCAGCAGCCTCCTCCCGGGGAAAGGCAATCAGCCCCAGCATTTT.